Shown below are 12 T cell receptor beta chains from a single sample sequenced in a study of post-analysis software for immune sequencing data. Findings and limits, study-wide: When patients were compared with controls, five TRBV segments were more frequent, TRBV5-6, TRBV5-1 and TRBV20-1 among them.

No cognate antigen is known for these TCRs. cDNA libraries of TCR beta carried unique molecular identifiers. One entry per CDR3 protein, called by TCRdb with MiXCR from the PCR reads. Among fewer than 700,000 distinct CDR3 sequences listed, roughly 47% were seen once. Sequenced input: blood. Receptors were obtained from a girl aged 10 to 17 with multiple sclerosis.

The chain couples TRBV6-1 to TRBJ1-2, with 9 bases fitting TRBD1. The J segment lost 0 bases and the V segment lost 4 bases, leaving 6 bases of the junction unmatched. The CDR3 loop spans 16 amino acids. Germline CDR1 is MNHNS and CDR2 is SASEGT. DNA for the CDR3: TGTGCCAGCAGTGCAATCCGGGACAGGGCTAACTATGGCTACACCTTC. It codes for CASSAIRDRANYGYTF.

The genes are TRBV6-1 and TRBJ1-1; the match to TRBD1 covers 10 bases. The CDR3 is 17 residues long. Germline-derived CDR1 and CDR2 are MNHNS and SASEGT. V lost 4 bases, J lost 1 base, and 9 bases stayed unmatched. CDR3 bases: TGTGCCAGCAGTGCCTCCGGGACAGGGGAGCGGAACACTGAAGCTTTCTTT. This gives the protein CASSASGTGERNTEAFF.

The chain is built from TRBV20-1 and TRBJ2-7, with 11 bases fitting TRBD2. From germline, CDR1 is DFQATT and CDR2 SNEGSKA (reference sequence). The CDR3 has 16 residues. The V segment lost 3 bases and the J segment 0 bases; nucleotides outside the gene matches: 7. The CDR3 DNA reads TGCAGTGCTAGCCACACTAGCGGGGGCCGCTCCTACGAGCAGTACTTC. It is translated as CSASHTSGGRSYEQYF.

This clonotype has more than one count but fewer than ten. The rearrangement joins TRBV25-1 to TRBJ2-3; the match to TRBD2 covers 13 bases. The V and J ends lost 6 bases and 2 bases, in that order; junction bases with no gene match: 2. Germline lookup yields CDR1 MGHDK and CDR2 SYGVNS. The CDR3 spans 15 residues. Written as DNA, the CDR3 is TGTGCCAGCAGGGGACTAGCGGGACCCACAGATACGCAGTATTTT. This translates into CASRGLAGPTDTQYF.

This clonotype has only a few counts. V gene TRBV20-1 combines with J gene TRBJ1-2; weak D call: TRBD1 (5 bases). The CDR3 consists of 17 residues. V gave up 0 bases and J gave up 4 bases, with 21 bases separating them. From germline, CDR1 is DFQATT and CDR2 SNEGSKA (reference sequence). The CDR3 region is CSAREGTWGVGPYGYTF. CDR3 DNA sequence: TGCAGTGCTAGAGAGGGGACTTGGGGAGTAGGACCCTATGGCTACACCTTC.

The genes are TRBV12-3 or TRBV12-4 and TRBJ1-1; the D gene is possibly TRBD1 (5 bases). The CDR3 sequence is 13 residues long. The V gene lost 6 bases and the J gene lost 8 bases, with 16 bases spanning the gap. The CDR3 is CASRNRSKLEAFF. DNA of the CDR3: TGTGCCAGCAGGAACAGGAGTAAGTTGGAAGCTTTCTTT.

For the CDR3, the DNA is TGTGCCAGCAGTGCGACGGGCTCCAGTCAGCCCCAGCATTTT. Translating it yields CASSATGSSQPQHF. The J gene is TRBJ1-5, the V gene TRBV28; no clear D. Germline V lookup: CDR1 MDHEN, CDR2 SYDVKM. Trimming left V 5 bases short and J 6 bases short, with 14 bases between. The CDR3 totals 14 residues.

This chain connects TRBV29-1 to TRBJ1-2, with 9 bases that match TRBD1. There are 12 residues in the CDR3. Trimming took 7 bases from V and 8 from J; bases not matched to a gene: 8. Germline V gene lookup returns CDR1 SQVTM and CDR2 ANQGSEA. This chain's CDR3 is CSATRDRAGYTF. Written as DNA, the CDR3 is TGCAGCGCCACCCGGGACAGGGCAGGCTACACCTTC.

J is TRBJ1-4 and V is TRBV12-3 or TRBV12-4, with TRBD1 as a possible D gene (6 bases). This CDR3 is built from 15 residues. Trimming stripped 5 bases from V and 6 bases from J, with 16 bases between. For the CDR3, the DNA is TGTGCCAGCAGTATCCTCGGGGGGCGGGATGAAAAACTGTTTTTT. Its protein is CASSILGGRDEKLFF.

This clonotype turned up a few times. The rearrangement joins TRBV5-1 to TRBJ1-1; 8 positions agree with TRBD1. Germline V gene data show CDR1 as SGHRS and CDR2 as YFSETQ. The CDR3 sequence is 14 residues long. J gave up 1 base and V 3 bases, and 2 bases lay outside the gene matches. CDR3 protein: CASSSGQGNTEAFF. CDR3 bases: TGCGCCAGCAGCTCCGGACAGGGGAACACTGAAGCTTTCTTT.

This clonotype occurred a few times. V usage is TRBV7-2 and J usage is TRBJ2-4, with TRBD2 identical over 7 bases. This CDR3 is 16 amino acids long. The trim removed 0 bases at V and 7 bases at J, leaving 9 bases unmatched. Looked up from germline, CDR1 is SGHTA and CDR2 is FQGNSA. The CDR3 here is CASSLAGGSRGNIQYF. Written as DNA, the CDR3 is TGTGCCAGCAGCTTAGCGGGGGGGTCCCGAGGGAACATTCAGTACTTC. The variable domain in full, completed from reference TRBV7-2 and TRBJ2-4, reads GAGVSQSPSNKVTEKGKDVELRCDPISGHTALYWYRQSLGQGLEFLIYFQGNSAPDKSGLPSDRFSAERTGGSVSTLTIQRTQQEDSAVYLCASSLAGGSRGNIQYFGAGTRLSVL.

This clonotype was observed a handful of times. The chain combines TRBV19 with TRBJ2-7; no firm D call. The CDR3 has 11 residues. Germline loops: CDR1 LNHDA, CDR2 SQIVND (reference sequence). The V gene lost 9 bases and the J gene lost 6 bases, with 12 bases spanning the gap. The CDR3 sequence is CASGWTSEQYF. The CDR3, as DNA: TGTGCCAGCGGGTGGACCTCCGAGCAGTACTTC.